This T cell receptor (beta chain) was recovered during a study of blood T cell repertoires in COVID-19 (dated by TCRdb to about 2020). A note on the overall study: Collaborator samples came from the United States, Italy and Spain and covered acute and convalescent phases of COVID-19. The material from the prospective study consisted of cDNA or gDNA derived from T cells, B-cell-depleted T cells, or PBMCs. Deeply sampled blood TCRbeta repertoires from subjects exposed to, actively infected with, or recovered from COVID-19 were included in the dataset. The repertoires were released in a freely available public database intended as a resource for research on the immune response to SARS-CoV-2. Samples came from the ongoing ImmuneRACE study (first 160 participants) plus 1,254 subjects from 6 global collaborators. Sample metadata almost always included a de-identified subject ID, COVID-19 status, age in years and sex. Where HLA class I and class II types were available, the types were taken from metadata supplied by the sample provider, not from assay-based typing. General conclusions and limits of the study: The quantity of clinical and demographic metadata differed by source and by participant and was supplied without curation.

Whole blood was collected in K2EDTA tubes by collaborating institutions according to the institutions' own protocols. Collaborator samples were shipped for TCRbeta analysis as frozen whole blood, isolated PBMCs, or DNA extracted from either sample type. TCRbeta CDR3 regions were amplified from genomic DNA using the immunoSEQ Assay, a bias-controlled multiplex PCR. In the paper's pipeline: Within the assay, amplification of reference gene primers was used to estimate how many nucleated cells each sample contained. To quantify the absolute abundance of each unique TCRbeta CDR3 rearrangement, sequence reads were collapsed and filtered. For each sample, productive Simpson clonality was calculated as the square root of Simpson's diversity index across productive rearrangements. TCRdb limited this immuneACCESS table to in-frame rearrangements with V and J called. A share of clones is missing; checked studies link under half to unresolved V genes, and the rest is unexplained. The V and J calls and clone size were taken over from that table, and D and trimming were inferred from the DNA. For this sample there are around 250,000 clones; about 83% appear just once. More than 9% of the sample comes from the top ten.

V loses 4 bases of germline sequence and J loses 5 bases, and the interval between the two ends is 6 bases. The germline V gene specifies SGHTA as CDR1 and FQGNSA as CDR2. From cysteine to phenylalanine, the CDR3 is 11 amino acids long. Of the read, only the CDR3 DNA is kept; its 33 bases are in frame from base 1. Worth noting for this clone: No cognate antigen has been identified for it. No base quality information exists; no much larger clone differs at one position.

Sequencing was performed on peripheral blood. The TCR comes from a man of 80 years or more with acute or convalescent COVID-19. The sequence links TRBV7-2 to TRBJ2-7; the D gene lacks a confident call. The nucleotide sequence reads TGTGCCAGCAGCTCCCAGAACGAGCAGTACTTC. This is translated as CASSSQNEQYF.